The clone carrying this T cell receptor (beta chain) was seen more than once but under ten times. V was clipped by 0 bases and J by 5 bases, with 16 bases between them. The CDR3 runs 16 residues. Looked up from germline, CDR1 is MNHEY and CDR2 is SVGAGI. These data originate in a study of blood T cell repertoires in COVID-19. Study-level information: The study drew acute and convalescent COVID-19 samples from the United States, Italy and Spain. Sources were T cells, B-cell-depleted T cells, or PBMCs; the material itself was cDNA or gDNA.

Sequenced by immunoSEQ multiplex PCR; TCRdb stores in-frame clones only, minus some. The table records about 170,000 clones, about three quarters of them present only once. The sample taken for sequencing was peripheral blood. The TCR was taken from a man between 60 and 75 years old with acute or convalescent COVID-19. The chain combines TRBV6-5 with TRBJ2-5; D unresolved. CDR3 in DNA: TGTGCCAGCAGTTACTCGAGCGTGAAAGTCGTGGAGACCCAGTACTTC. As protein: CASSYSSVKVVETQYF.